The TCR beta chain described here comes from a study of shared clonotypes between healthy human individuals. Study-wide results and caveats: The naive CD4 repertoires of a handful of donors were compared, and approximately 5% of clonotypes were shared.

Data came from immunoSEQ multiplex PCR; TCRdb stores just in-frame clones and leaves some out. The sample lists more than 400,000 clones, 95% to 96% seen once, with about 0.067% in the top ten. Note on this clone: Its specificity is unknown.

The trim removed 3 bases at V and 4 bases at J, leaving 3 bases unmatched. The CDR3 runs 14 residues. Germline CDR1 SGHRS, CDR2 YFSETQ. Material for sequencing was naive CD4+ T cells sorted from blood. The subset: CD45RA+ positively selected. The source of this sequence is a woman aged 25 to 39 in good health. V gene TRBV5-1 combines with J gene TRBJ2-3; 9 nucleotides match TRBD2. This chain's CDR3 is CASSYSGSSDTQYF. CDR3 sequence (DNA): TGCGCCAGCAGCTATAGCGGGAGCTCAGATACGCAGTATTTT.